This T cell receptor beta chain was observed in a study of blood T cell repertoires in COVID-19. On the study more broadly: PBMCs, B-cell-depleted T cells, or T cells were the source of the cDNA or gDNA that made up the material.

This clone appeared a single time. The CDR3 has 14 amino acids. The V gene's germline CDR1 is ENHRY and CDR2 SYGVKD. With 6 bases removed from V and 3 bases from J, the gap between germline ends came to 15 bases. Assay: immunoSEQ multiplex PCR; the TCRdb copy retains only in-frame clones and omits some. The table lists roughly 190,000 clones, around nine tenths of them singletons. This clonotype was sampled from a man aged 60-69 years with active or convalescent COVID-19. Input material: peripheral blood. V and J are TRBV10-3 and TRBJ2-7; tentatively, D is TRBD1 (5 bases). The CDR3 bases are TGTGCCATCAGCCCTACAGGACCGGGCTACGAGCAGTACTTC. This sequence encodes CAISPTGPGYEQYF.